These 32 T cell receptor beta chains originate from one sample sequenced in a study of memory CD4+ T cells and cytomegalovirus serostatus (dated by TCRdb to between 2018 and 2021). Single viable CD3+CD4+CD8-CD45RO+ cells were sorted as memory CD4+ T cells on a FACSAria II. The library was obtained by the immunoSEQ multiplex PCR assay. Drawn from immuneACCESS, this table holds only the in-frame rearrangements with V and J called that TCRdb kept. Clones are partly lost; checked studies trace under half to an unresolved V gene and leave the rest unexplained. This sample lists about 80,000 clones; less than 90% were detected once. About 0.72% of the sample is in the top ten clones. Material: memory CD4+ T cells from blood. Receptors originate from an adult in good health and CMV-seronegative.

This chain uses TRBV7-2 with TRBJ1-1; D gene unclear. V lost 7 bases, J lost 5 bases, and 17 bases lay in between. This CDR3 contains 14 residues. Germline V CDR1 and CDR2: SGHTA, FQGNSA. The CDR3 nucleotides read TGTGCCAGCACCCCTCAACCGGGCGGTACTGAAGCTTTCTTT. Translated, it gives CASTPQPGGTEAFF.

The chain has TRBV30 and TRBJ2-7; 7 bases are a match to TRBD1. This CDR3 is built from 13 residues. Germline lookup yields CDR1 GTSNPN and CDR2 SVGIG (reference sequence). Trimming at V came to 2 bases and at J to 4 bases, leaving 5 bases not matched to a gene. The CDR3 DNA is TGTGCCTGGAGTTCGACAGGGACGTACGAGCAGTACTTC. This encodes CAWSSTGTYEQYF.

The rearrangement joins TRBV25-1 to TRBJ2-7, with D perhaps TRBD2 (5 bases). The CDR3 has 13 residues. Between the trimmed V and J ends, which lost 2 bases and 4 bases, there was a span of 9 bases. Looked up from germline, CDR1 is MGHDK and CDR2 is SYGVNS. CDR3 in amino acids: CASSENGVYEQYF. In DNA, the CDR3 is TGTGCCAGCAGTGAAAACGGGGTTTACGAGCAGTACTTC.

V gene TRBV6-6 combines with J gene TRBJ1-5; D perhaps matches TRBD1 (5 bases). Trimming stripped 2 bases from V and 10 bases from J, with 21 bases between. The germline gives CDR1 MNHNY, CDR2 SVGAGI (reference sequence). The CDR3 length is 16 residues. CDR3: CASSYDPAGGGGPQHF. CDR3 nucleotides: TGTGCCAGCAGTTACGATCCAGCCGGGGGTGGTGGACCCCAGCATTTT.

V and J are TRBV10-3 and TRBJ1-3; the match to TRBD1 covers 7 bases. J lost 2 bases, V lost 7 bases, and 2 bases had no gene match. Looked up from germline, CDR1 is ENHRY and CDR2 is SYGVKD. This CDR3 contains 13 residues. CDR3 coding DNA: TGTGCCATCATGAGGGGGCCTGGAAACACCATATATTTT. Residues: CAIMRGPGNTIYF.

This sequence joins TRBV30 and TRBJ2-1; 9 nucleotides line up with TRBD2. Per the germline V gene, CDR1 is GTSNPN and CDR2 is SVGIG (reference sequence). The CDR3 runs to 15 residues. The V and J ends lost 0 bases and 4 bases, in that order; junction bases with no gene match: 4. CDR3 sequence reads: CAWSVTSGGYNEQFF. Here the CDR3 DNA reads TGTGCCTGGAGTGTGACTAGCGGAGGTTACAATGAGCAGTTCTTC.

This sequence joins TRBV25-1 and TRBJ1-5; tentatively, D is TRBD1 (5 bases). With 6 bases removed from V and 4 bases from J, the gap between germline ends came to 13 bases. Germline V CDR1 and CDR2: MGHDK, SYGVNS. The CDR3 sequence is 14 residues long. This CDR3 reads CASSTIGENQPQHF. The CDR3 DNA reads as TGTGCCAGCAGCACTATAGGGGAAAATCAGCCCCAGCATTTT.

V is TRBV15 and J is TRBJ1-6; D is uncertain. The V gene's germline CDR1 is LNHNV and CDR2 YYDKDF (reference sequence). V was cut by 5 bases and J by 6 bases, with 8 bases left in between. The CDR3 contains 13 residues. The CDR3 nucleotides are TGTGCCACCAGCTCCAGCGCTAATTCACCCCTCCACTTT. Translating gives CATSSSANSPLHF. Full variable domain (missing parts from reference TRBV15 and TRBJ1-6): DAMVIQNPRYQVTQFGKPVTLSCSQTLNHNVMYWYQQKSSQAPKLLFHYYDKDFNNEADTPDNFQSRRPNTSFCFLDIRSPGLGDTAMYLCATSSSANSPLHFGNGTRLTVT.

This rearrangement joins TRBV2 to TRBJ1-5, with D possibly being TRBD1 (5 bases). CDR3 length: 15 amino acids. Germline V gene sequence: CDR1 SNHLY, CDR2 FYNNEI. The germline V and J ends were trimmed by 1 base and 7 bases, with 14 bases remaining between them. DNA of the CDR3: TGTGCCAGCAGTGAAGAGGTTGGGGGGGGACAGCCCCAGCATTTT. Translating it yields CASSEEVGGGQPQHF. The full variable domain, in which reference TRBV2 and TRBJ1-5 provide the parts outside the CDR3, is EPEVTQTPSHQVTQMGQEVILRCVPISNHLYFYWYRQILGQKVEFLVSFYNNEISEKSEIFDDQFSVERPDGSNFTLKIRSTKLEDSAMYFCASSEEVGGGQPQHFGDGTRLSIL.

This chain joins TRBV5-1 and TRBJ1-2, with D uncertain. Germline V CDR1 and CDR2: SGHRS, YFSETQ. Trimming cost V 0 bases and J 6 bases, with 9 bases left between them. The CDR3 has 13 residues. CDR3: CASSLAWVDGYTF. DNA for the CDR3: TGCGCCAGCAGCTTGGCTTGGGTGGATGGCTACACCTTC.

The chain is built from TRBV7-9 and TRBJ1-4; perhaps TRBD1 as D (5 bases). Germline CDR1 is SEHNR and CDR2 is FQNEAQ (reference sequence). Trimming left V 0 bases short and J 3 bases short, with 5 bases between. The CDR3 runs 14 residues. As DNA, the CDR3 is TGTGCCAGCAGCTTAGCAGGGGCTAATGAAAAACTGTTTTTT. Translating it yields CASSLAGANEKLFF.

This chain connects TRBV10-1 to TRBJ2-2, with a possible D match to TRBD2 (6 bases). Deletions cut 7 bases from V and 1 base from J, with 10 bases between. The V gene's germline CDR1 is WNHNN and CDR2 SYGVQD (reference sequence). The CDR3 has 14 amino acids. The CDR3: CASTQGLNTGELFF. The CDR3 coding sequence is TGCGCCAGCACTCAGGGACTGAACACCGGGGAGCTGTTTTTT.

The chain combines TRBV4-2 with TRBJ2-2; no clear D. This CDR3 contains 13 residues. The V and J ends lost 0 bases and 4 bases respectively, with 3 bases between them. CDR1 is LGHNA, CDR2 YNFKEQ, per germline. The CDR3 is CASSQDRTGELFF. The CDR3 coding sequence is TGTGCCAGCAGCCAAGACCGCACCGGGGAGCTGTTTTTT.

DNA of the CDR3: TGTGCCAGCAGCCCGAATATCCCGGGACTAGCGGGGGTGGAGCAGTACTTC. Its protein is CASSPNIPGLAGVEQYF. The rearrangement joins TRBV5-4 to TRBJ2-7; 14 bases match TRBD2. Losses at the gene ends were 4 bases for V and 7 bases for J; bases not matched to a gene: 13. CDR3 size: 17 residues. CDR1 SGHNT and CDR2 YYREEE come from the germline V gene (reference sequence).

This chain uses TRBV7-2 with TRBJ1-6; the D gene is possibly TRBD1 (6 bases). The V end lost 1 base, the J end lost 5 bases, and 6 bases lay between the germline ends. Looked up from germline, CDR1 is SGHTA and CDR2 is FQGNSA. The CDR3 is made up of 14 amino acids. The CDR3 protein is CASSLGTDNSPLHF. In nucleotides, the CDR3 is TGTGCCAGCAGCTTAGGGACAGATAATTCACCCCTCCACTTT.

The V and J genes are TRBV7-9 and TRBJ2-7; D uncertain. The CDR3 runs to 11 residues. Germline-derived CDR1 and CDR2 are SEHNR and FQNEAQ (reference sequence). V lost 1 base and J 5 bases, leaving 3 bases between the germline ends. The CDR3 DNA is TGTGCCAGCAGCTTAGGAGACGAGCAGTACTTC. Translating gives CASSLGDEQYF.

This chain connects TRBV11-2 to TRBJ1-1; D is uncertain. V was shortened by 0 bases and J by 1 base, with 9 bases between the two germline ends. Germline V gene data show CDR1 as SGHAT and CDR2 as FQNNGV. This CDR3 is 15 amino acids long. The CDR3 spells CASSLDGPPNTEAFF. CDR3 DNA sequence: TGTGCCAGCAGCTTAGATGGGCCCCCGAACACTGAAGCTTTCTTT.

The DNA for the CDR3 is TGTGCCACTAGCCCCGGGACAGGGTCCTACGAGCAGTACTTC. It codes for CATSPGTGSYEQYF. V gene TRBV10-3 combines with J gene TRBJ2-7; TRBD1 aligns across 9 bases. CDR3 length: 14 amino acids. Trimming at V came to 10 bases and at J to 1 base, leaving 8 bases not matched to a gene. Germline V gives CDR1 ENHRY, CDR2 SYGVKD.

The chain employs TRBV27 and TRBJ1-5; no clear D. Germline assignment: CDR1 MNHEY and CDR2 SMNVEV (reference sequence). The germline V and J ends were trimmed by 0 bases and 2 bases, with 11 bases remaining between them. CDR3 length equals 16 residues. CDR3: CASSLSWVSGNQPQHF. In DNA form, the CDR3 reads TGTGCCAGCAGTTTATCGTGGGTCTCGGGCAATCAGCCCCAGCATTTT.

V gene TRBV11-2 combines with J gene TRBJ1-5; tentatively, D is TRBD1 (5 bases). Germline CDR1 is SGHAT and CDR2 is FQNNGV. The CDR3 runs to 14 residues. V gave up 5 bases and J gave up 5 bases, with 13 bases separating them. The chain's CDR3 is CASSPRDRHQPQHF. The CDR3 nucleotides are TGTGCCAGCAGCCCCCGGGACCGACATCAGCCCCAGCATTTT.

In DNA, the CDR3 is TGTGCCAGTAGGGTTACAGGGGGCGGGAATCAGCCCCAGCATTTT. It translates to CASRVTGGGNQPQHF. The chain combines TRBV19 with TRBJ1-5, with 9 bases fitting TRBD1. Germline assignment: CDR1 LNHDA and CDR2 SQIVND (reference sequence). Trimming at V came to 6 bases and at J to 4 bases, leaving 7 bases not matched to a gene. The CDR3 is made up of 15 amino acids.

This chain uses TRBV14 with TRBJ2-7; D not certain. CDR1 and CDR2 from the germline V gene are SGHDN and FVKESK. Trimming cost V 0 bases and J 0 bases, with 12 bases left between them. The CDR3 sequence is 16 residues long. The CDR3 spells CASSQDYTATSYEQYF. The CDR3 nucleotides read TGTGCCAGCAGCCAAGATTATACAGCAACCTCCTACGAGCAGTACTTC. Full variable domain (rest looked up from reference TRBV14 and TRBJ2-7): EAGVTQFPSHSVIEKGQTVTLRCDPISGHDNLYWYRRVMGKEIKFLLHFVKESKQDESGMPNNRFLAERTGGTYSTLKVQPAELEDSGVYFCASSQDYTATSYEQYFGPGTRLTVT.

The chain joins TRBV6-5 to TRBJ1-6, with TRBD1 matching 7 bases. The trim removed 2 bases at V and 7 bases at J, leaving 2 bases unmatched. Germline V gives CDR1 MNHEY, CDR2 SVGAGI. The CDR3 sequence is 14 residues long. The CDR3 loop is CASSYQGGNSPLHF. The CDR3 nucleotides are TGTGCCAGCAGTTACCAGGGGGGAAATTCACCCCTCCACTTT.

The chain employs TRBV7-2 and TRBJ2-2; perhaps TRBD2 as D (5 bases). The CDR3 loop spans 16 amino acids. Germline lookup yields CDR1 SGHTA and CDR2 FQGNSA. Trimming left V 3 bases short and J 2 bases short, with 13 bases between. The DNA for the CDR3 is TGTGCCAGCAGCTTCATGGCGGGTCTCAACACCGGGGAGCTGTTTTTT. Amino acid sequence: CASSFMAGLNTGELFF.

In DNA form, the CDR3 reads TGTGCCAGCAGGACGAATCTTGGCTACACCTTC. Amino acids: CASRTNLGYTF. The J gene is TRBJ1-2, the V gene TRBV6-4; D call uncertain. Between the trimmed V and J ends, which lost 6 bases and 7 bases, there was a span of 9 bases. The CDR3 spans 11 residues. The germline gives CDR1 MRHNA, CDR2 SNTAGT.

This chain uses TRBV7-2 with TRBJ2-5; TRBD2 matches at 8 bases. V gave up 2 bases and J gave up 5 bases; unmatched junction bases: 7. CDR1 is SGHTA and CDR2 is FQGNSA in the germline V gene. CDR3 length equals 15 residues. In DNA form, the CDR3 reads TGTGCCAGCAGCTTAAACGGGGGGGCCGGGGAGACCCAGTACTTC. This sequence encodes CASSLNGGAGETQYF.

The chain employs TRBV6-1 and TRBJ2-2; 10 positions match TRBD2. CDR3 size: 16 residues. Germline-derived CDR1 and CDR2 are MNHNS and SASEGT. V dropped 4 bases and J dropped 3; count of bases not matched to a gene: 5. The CDR3 DNA reads as TGTGCCAGCAGTGTTGGACTAGCGGAACACACCGGGGAGCTGTTTTTT. Protein: CASSVGLAEHTGELFF.

The rearrangement joins TRBV2 to TRBJ1-1; no firm D call. CDR1 is SNHLY and CDR2 is FYNNEI in the germline V gene. Trimming took 4 bases from V and 3 from J, leaving 12 bases between them. This CDR3 region has 14 residues. CDR3 in DNA: TGTGCCAGCAGTGGGATGCTATGGGACACTGAAGCTTTCTTT. This gives the protein CASSGMLWDTEAFF.

This sequence joins TRBV7-6 and TRBJ1-6; 10 nucleotides match TRBD1. The length of the CDR3 is 14 residues. The germline V gene has CDR1 SGHVS and CDR2 FNYEAQ. V dropped 5 bases and J dropped 9; count of bases not matched to a gene: 4. CDR3 nucleotide sequence: TGTGCCAGCAGCCAGCGGGACAGGGGTTCACCCCTCCACTTT. Amino acids: CASSQRDRGSPLHF.

The chain links TRBV7-9 to TRBJ2-7, with D hard to call. The germline V gene has CDR1 SEHNR and CDR2 FQNEAQ (reference sequence). The CDR3 runs to 15 residues. V lost 4 bases to trimming and J lost 6 bases, with 19 bases between them. CDR3 bases: TGTGCCAGCAGCTATAGAAACAGACTCTCGGGCGAGCAGTACTTC. This translates into CASSYRNRLSGEQYF.

The chain combines TRBV19 with TRBJ1-6, with 8 bases aligning to TRBD1. J was trimmed by 5 bases and V by 7 bases; bases with no gene match: 4. This CDR3 has 14 amino acids. Germline CDR1 reads LNHDA; CDR2 reads SQIVND (reference sequence). Written as DNA, the CDR3 is TGTGCCAGTACTCCGGGACAGGATAATTCACCCCTCCACTTT. Translated: CASTPGQDNSPLHF.

V gene TRBV28 combines with J gene TRBJ1-2; unclear D gene. This CDR3 is 12 amino acids long. V was cut by 3 bases and J by 4 bases, with 6 bases left in between. Germline V gene sequence: CDR1 MDHEN, CDR2 SYDVKM. The CDR3 here is CASSLRSYGYTF. CDR3 coding DNA: TGTGCCAGCAGTTTGAGGAGCTATGGCTACACCTTC.